A selection of T cell receptor beta chains follows, all from one sample in a study of CD8+ T cells in alopecia areata. Data came from immunoSEQ multiplex PCR; TCRdb stores just in-frame clones and leaves some out. This sample has roughly 150,000 clones; less than 70% occur once, and the top ten carry more than 15%. Sequencing used CD8+ T cells sorted from blood, obtained at week 4, from a patient treated with tofacitinib. Source of these receptors: a human donor with alopecia areata. The CDR3 runs from the conserved cysteine through the conserved F or W. D genes are given only for firm matches. Clone size is shown for a subset of rows, as once, few, many or a class of expanded clone.

V,size,J,D,CDR3,DNA
TRBV27,-,TRBJ1-5,TRBD1,CASRTGQGGQPQHF,TGTGCCAGCAGAACCGGACAGGGAGGTCAGCCCCAGCATTTT
TRBV5-6,few,TRBJ2-1,-,CASTLSRDEQFF,TGTGCCAGCACCCTGAGTCGGGATGAGCAGTTCTTC
TRBV19,few,TRBJ2-1,-,CASSIDTSGDTPSYNEQFF,TGTGCCAGTAGTATAGATACGAGCGGCGACACCCCTTCCTACAATGAGCAGTTCTTC
TRBV7-9,few,TRBJ1-1,-,CASSFVPRDAAFF,TGTGCCAGCAGCTTTGTCCCCCGGGACGCGGCTTTCTTT
TRBV27,-,TRBJ2-3,TRBD2,CASSLKTSGGDTDTQYF,TGTGCCAGCAGTCTGAAAACTAGCGGGGGGGACACAGATACGCAGTATTTT
TRBV9,-,TRBJ1-2,TRBD1,CASSVRDSPNYGYTF,TGTGCCAGCAGCGTAAGGGACAGCCCAAACTATGGCTACACCTTC
TRBV29-1,-,TRBJ2-2,-,CSVPDTGELFF,TGCAGCGTTCCCGACACCGGGGAGCTGTTTTTT
TRBV7-2,-,TRBJ1-1,-,CASSLAYSEAFF,TGTGCCAGCAGCTTAGCGTACAGTGAAGCTTTCTTT
TRBV5-4,-,TRBJ2-7,-,CASSLAGHYEQYF,TGTGCCAGCAGCTTGGCGGGTCACTACGAGCAGTACTTC
TRBV6-1,-,TRBJ2-5,TRBD2,CASSESSGGPEETQYF,TGTGCCAGCAGTGAAAGTAGCGGGGGGCCCGAAGAGACCCAGTACTTC
TRBV5-6,-,TRBJ2-5,-,CASSQPPGYQETQYF,TGTGCCAGCAGCCAACCTCCAGGGTACCAAGAGACCCAGTACTTC
TRBV4-3,few,TRBJ2-1,TRBD2,CASSRLLAGGPNEQFF,TGCGCCAGCAGCCGCCTACTAGCGGGGGGGCCAAATGAGCAGTTCTTC
TRBV19,-,TRBJ1-1,TRBD1,CASSLGQGPEAFF,TGTGCCAGTAGTCTAGGACAGGGGCCTGAAGCTTTCTTT
TRBV9,few,TRBJ2-2,-,CASSEGVDPGELFF,TGTGCCAGCAGCGAGGGGGTAGATCCCGGGGAGCTGTTTTTT
TRBV5-4,-,TRBJ2-7,TRBD1,CASSLGQGASYEQYF,TGTGCCAGCAGCTTAGGACAGGGGGCGAGCTACGAGCAGTACTTC
TRBV13,few,TRBJ1-1,-,CASSFPPSTEAFF,TGTGCCAGCAGCTTCCCCCCATCGACTGAAGCTTTCTTT
TRBV15,-,TRBJ2-1,-,CATSRLGEYNEQFF,TGTGCCACCAGCAGACTAGGGGAGTACAATGAGCAGTTCTTC
TRBV29-1,-,TRBJ2-3,-,CSVEDGGTQYF,TGCAGCGTTGAAGATGGGGGTACGCAGTATTTT
TRBV6-6,-,TRBJ2-7,TRBD2,CASSGGLAESYEQYF,TGTGCCAGCAGTGGGGGACTAGCGGAGTCCTACGAGCAGTACTTC
TRBV29-1,few,TRBJ2-5,-,CSVEEWTVYQETQYF,TGCAGCGTTGAAGAGTGGACAGTGTACCAAGAGACCCAGTACTTC
TRBV2,-,TRBJ2-5,-,CASNLDREETQYF,TGTGCCAGCAACCTGGACCGCGAAGAGACCCAGTACTTC
TRBV30,-,TRBJ1-1,TRBD1,CAGDRDDTEAFF,TGTGCCGGAGACAGGGATGACACTGAAGCTTTCTTT
TRBV6-5,few,TRBJ2-5,-,CASSPVTAMGTQYF,TGTGCCAGCAGTCCCGTGACAGCTATGGGGACCCAGTACTTC
TRBV13,-,TRBJ2-4,-,CASSPMGGKNIQYF,TGTGCCAGCAGCCCCATGGGGGGCAAAAACATTCAGTACTTC
TRBV6-1,-,TRBJ2-6,-,CASSEYRVSGANVLTF,TGTGCCAGCAGTGAGTACAGGGTCTCTGGGGCCAACGTCCTGACTTTC
TRBV7-9,-,TRBJ2-7,-,CASSSELEGYEQYF,TGTGCCAGCAGCTCGGAGTTGGAAGGCTACGAGCAGTACTTC
TRBV4-3,many,TRBJ1-1,-,CASSQDFVTTNTEAFF,TGCGCCAGCAGCCAAGATTTCGTGACAACGAACACTGAAGCTTTCTTT
TRBV4-1,-,TRBJ1-2,TRBD1,CASSQAGGGGYTF,TGCGCCAGCAGCCAAGCAGGGGGGGGAGGCTACACCTTC
TRBV5-6,few,TRBJ1-4,-,CASSPDTPTEKLFF,TGTGCCAGCAGCCCGGACACACCGACGGAAAAACTGTTTTTT
TRBV6-5,-,TRBJ1-5,-,CASSYSNRNQPQHF,TGTGCCAGCAGTTACTCTAACAGGAATCAGCCCCAGCATTTT
TRBV7-6,few,TRBJ2-2,TRBD1,CASSSGPAGGTGELFF,TGTGCCAGCAGCTCAGGGCCCGCAGGGGGCACCGGGGAGCTGTTTTTT
TRBV5-6,-,TRBJ2-5,-,CASSLGRQETQYF,TGTGCCAGCAGCTTAGGGCGGCAAGAGACCCAGTACTTC
TRBV30,-,TRBJ2-7,-,CAWSLVGGVAYEQYF,TGTGCCTGGAGTCTAGTAGGAGGGGTCGCCTACGAGCAGTACTTC
TRBV15,-,TRBJ2-2,TRBD2,CATSLGLAGPANTGELFF,TGTGCCACCAGCCTGGGACTAGCGGGGCCGGCGAACACCGGGGAGCTGTTTTTT
TRBV29-1,-,TRBJ2-3,-,CSVVLSSTDTQYF,TGCAGCGTTGTTTTGAGTAGCACAGATACGCAGTATTTT
TRBV11-2,-,TRBJ1-1,-,CASSLGGALAEAFF,TGTGCCAGCAGCTTAGGGGGGGCCTTAGCTGAAGCTTTCTTT
TRBV4-1,few,TRBJ2-1,TRBD2,CASSQELAGGFYNEQFF,TGCGCCAGCAGCCAAGAACTAGCGGGGGGATTTTACAATGAGCAGTTCTTC
TRBV2,-,TRBJ2-7,-,CASSASNSYEQYF,TGTGCCAGCAGTGCGAGCAACTCCTACGAGCAGTACTTC
TRBV5-1,-,TRBJ2-3,TRBD2,CASSKFLAGTDTQYF,TGCGCCAGCAGCAAGTTCCTAGCGGGCACAGATACGCAGTATTTT
TRBV11-2,few,TRBJ1-2,-,CASSLEGMTPNYGYTF,TGTGCCAGCAGCTTAGAGGGAATGACGCCTAACTATGGCTACACCTTC
TRBV13,few,TRBJ2-7,-,CASSSRTALEQYF,TGTGCCAGCAGCTCCCGGACAGCCCTCGAGCAGTACTTC
TRBV9,few,TRBJ2-7,-,CASSSGYEQYF,TGTGCCAGCAGCTCCGGCTACGAGCAGTACTTC
TRBV6-5,-,TRBJ1-5,-,CASSYSGGNNQPQHF,TGTGCCAGCAGTTACTCGGGGGGCAACAATCAGCCCCAGCATTTT
TRBV2,-,TRBJ2-5,TRBD2,CASRVIAGGRETQYF,TGTGCCAGCAGAGTTATAGCGGGGGGGCGAGAGACCCAGTACTTC